A single T cell receptor (beta chain) is shown here with its context. Antigen specificity is unknown. The total RNA that was extracted per sample amounted to at least 5 micrograms. This record comes from a study of blood T cells in healthy people across ages. The study's findings and limits: Researchers said unsorted PBMCs prevented a conclusive naive versus antigen-experienced comparison. The diversity estimates, figures obtained from one million T cells, were considered underestimates.

Primed by a sample-barcoded 5' primer and a J-beta primer mix, a second PCR proceeded for about 6 to 11 cycles. From the 5' RACE reads, TCRdb called clonotypes with MiXCR, one entry per CDR3 protein. Seen here are 600,000 or so distinct CDR3 sequences, approximately 21% observed once, and the top ten hold roughly 3.6%. The material sequenced was blood. The sequence came from an older man in good health.

In DNA form, the CDR3 reads TGCGCCAGCAGCCTGGGGTGGCCAGCGGGGGAGGATGAGCAGTTCTTC. Encoded protein: CASSLGWPAGEDEQFF. The rearrangement joins TRBV5-1 to TRBJ2-5; 8 nucleotides agree with TRBD2. The J call may be incorrect, as the DNA end agrees better with TRBJ2-1. Germline CDR1 and CDR2: SGHRS and YFSETQ. This CDR3 comprises 16 residues.